This entry features one T cell receptor beta chain sequence. The antigen it binds to is not known. Base-call qualities are not available, and no considerably larger clone is one nucleotide away. The data were taken from a study of beta chain features in type 1 diabetes (dated by TCRdb to 2017 to 2018). With respect to the entire study: No differences in mean age, gender distribution, total cell number or subset yield were found between patients and healthy donors. A total of 107,917,701 sorted cells were examined across all samples, and the number of cells per subset was strongly correlated with RNA yield. The study compared TCRB repertoires of sorted circulating CD4+ T cell subsets between recently diagnosed type 1 diabetes patients and matched healthy donors. Whereas all 30 or so donors provided naive and central memory subsets, regulatory and stem cell-like memory subsets were isolated from just 8 patients and roughly eight healthy donors. Findings and caveats that apply to the study as a whole: In all four CD4+ subsets, TCRB CDR3 length was moderately but significantly shorter in type 1 diabetes patients. Because cDNA was sequenced instead of genomic DNA, activated cells with high expression could be over-represented, although the groups did not differ in activation or CD3 levels. Because small numbers of individuals were included in the HLA sub-analyses, any influence of HLA type on TCRB rearrangement was left unresolved. PCR may preferentially amplify shorter templates, but because patient and control samples were amplified and corrected together, any resulting skew would affect both groups equally. Patients with type 1 diabetes made fewer insertions and deleted more nucleotides at VDJ recombination sites, implying thymic rearrangement abnormalities. Naive, central memory and regulatory TCRB repertoires appeared to be more similar among patients than among healthy donors.

The entire amount of isolated RNA was reverse transcribed using the High Capacity cDNA Reverse Transcription Kit, so the sequenced TCRB transcripts were expressed ones. Deep immunoSEQ sequencing was performed on naive, central memory and regulatory T cell samples, with an average of roughly 3.6 million total reads per sample. Sorted cells were lysed in RLT buffer and RNA was extracted with DNase-treated RNeasy Micro or Mini kits, depending on cell number. Each cell subset was processed separately to prevent cross-contamination, with patient and healthy donor samples processed together. The immunoSEQ multiplex PCR was used to amplify TCRB sequences from cDNA, yielding 87-bp fragments that span the CDR3 region. Sequencing of the amplicons was performed on the Illumina HiSeq platform. Per the authors' processing: PCR bias was corrected computationally using synthetic template baselines, and reads within Hamming distance 2 were collapsed, with unmergeable singletons discarded. Reads were aligned against IMGT so that V, D and J genes, CDR3 length and insertions or deletions at six rearrangement sites could be assigned. Within each subset, clonotype counts were normalized to sorted cell number, after which true diversity and Gini coefficients were computed with the tcR R package. The overlap coefficient, calculated on TCRB nucleotide sequences, was used to quantify repertoire sharing. Out-of-frame TCRB sequences from naive cells were analyzed to stand in for the pre-selection repertoire. Held by TCRdb, this immuneACCESS table contains in-frame sequences only and omits some clones. Under half of the omission traces to an unresolved V gene where checked; the cause of the rest is unknown. The V and J calls and clone size were taken over from that table, and D and trimming were inferred from the DNA. For this sample there are around 160,000 clones; almost 65% appear just once. The ten largest clones take up about 0.1% of the sample.

Trimming takes 7 bases from V and 5 bases from J, and the germline ends sit 17 bases apart. According to the germline V gene, CDR1 reads SQVTM and CDR2 reads ANQGSEA. Its CDR3 holds 13 amino acids, cysteine through phenylalanine. Only the CDR3 portion is preserved as DNA: 39 bases, with reading frame beginning at the first base. Each donor gave one peripheral blood draw, averaging roughly 100 mL, which was collected into heparinised tubes. A BD FACSAria II was used to sort naive, central memory, regulatory and stem cell-like memory CD4+ T cells with a panel that included CD45RO, CCR7, CD25, CD127, CD95 and CD27. Purity was above 95% for every sorted population. PBMCs were isolated right away by Lymphoprep density gradient centrifugation and were stained directly, without culture. To minimize batch effects, samples were stained and sorted in pairs, one healthy donor with one patient per experiment.

The chain employs TRBV29-1 and TRBJ2-5; D gene: possibly TRBD1, on 5 matching bases. This receptor was taken from a man aged 30-40 years with type 1 diabetes. The source material was naive CD4+ T cells from blood. The cell subset or site label of this sample denotes: true naive CD4+ T cells. The CDR3 protein sequence reads: CSALTGSSETQYF. The nucleotide sequence reads as follows: TGCAGCGCCCTCACAGGCTCCTCGGAGACCCAGTACTTC.